The TCR beta chain under discussion was sequenced for a study of metastatic and nonmetastatic thyroid tumors. Study context: Blood and tumor or nodule tissue repertoires from malignant and benign thyroid patients were compared. Points from the study as a whole: Patients with malignant thyroid tumors reportedly had significantly higher TCR beta diversity than those with benign nodules, in blood and tumor.

In the original workflow: Using the CDR3 differences seen across clinicopathological groups, the authors built a distant-metastasis classifier for papillary thyroid cancer, which was meant to discriminate distant-metastatic patients. Through MiXCR, TCRdb re-clonotyped the PCR reads. The V and J calls shown here were made by TCRdb, not taken from the authors' results. The data contain around 4,700 clones, roughly 20% of them singletons. This CDR3 has 14 residues. Trimming shortened V by 0 bases and J by 1 base, and 6 bases separated the two germline ends. CDR1 is SGHDT, CDR2 YYEEEE, per germline. This clone was counted ten times or more. The antigen remains unidentified. Not a single patient had been given any form of treatment at any point before undergoing thyroid surgery.

The rearrangement joins TRBV5-6 to TRBJ2-3; D possibly corresponds to TRBD2 (6 bases). The sequenced sample consisted of tumor tissue. The sequence was obtained from a male donor with papillary thyroid cancer or a benign thyroid nodule (not recorded which). Some clones in this sample may be carry-over from other donors' samples. This chain's CDR3 is CASSLAGGTDTQYF. CDR3 coding DNA: TGTGCCAGCAGCTTGGCGGGAGGCACAGATACGCAGTATTTT.